This T cell receptor (beta chain) comes out of a study of T-cell memory formation after mild COVID-19. Study-wide results and limits: Shrinking CD4+ clones were chiefly CM and EM; CD8+ ones were chiefly EMRA.

TCRdb used MiXCR to reprocess the 5' RACE reads, holding one entry per CDR3 protein. The sample lists around 200,000 distinct CDR3 sequences, 20% to 25% occurring once. Germline V CDR1 and CDR2: SGHDT, YYEEEE. V trimming: 2 bases; J trimming: 7 bases; junction bases outside the gene matches: 6. This CDR3 region has 14 residues. Worth noting for this clonotype: Its antigen is not known.

The clonotype comes from an adult woman who had mild COVID-19 (a few samples of this study predate the infection). Cell type and time point are not known. This chain uses TRBV5-6 with TRBJ1-5; 7 nucleotides line up with TRBD1. The sequencing sample was made of PBMCs or a T cell subset sorted from them (not recorded which). This CDR3 reads CASSLNPGGQPQHF. The CDR3 bases are TGTGCCAGCAGCTTAAATCCAGGGGGACAGCCCCAGCATTTT. Combining the CDR3 with reference TRBV5-6 and TRBJ1-5 gives the whole variable domain DAGVTQSPTHLIKTRGQQVTLRCSPKSGHDTVSWYQQALGQGPQFIFQYYEEEERQRGNFPDRFSGHQFPNYSSELNVNALLLGDSALYLCASSLNPGGQPQHFGDGTRLSIL.